These T cell receptor beta chains were read from a single sample in a study of blood T cells in healthy people across ages. TCRdb re-called the 5' RACE reads through MiXCR, storing one row per CDR3 protein. The data contain approximately 1.5 million distinct CDR3 sequences, almost 35% of them singletons. Source material: blood. The receptors stem from a woman in her twenties or thirties in good health. Each CDR3 is given without its conserved first and last residue. Fields, in order: V gene, D gene, CDR3 protein. A D gene is named only where the DNA matches it firmly.

>TRBV20-1|TRBD2
SARDLTSGGVEY
>TRBV12-3/TRBV12-4|TRBD1
ASRIGTGNSNQPQH
>TRBV28|TRBD1
ASRQGRRSSYNEQF
>TRBV28|-
ASSLGPGAPFEQY
>TRBV6-2/TRBV6-3|-
ASRNLRGDYYEQY
>TRBV3-1|TRBD2
ASSQDEERESYNEQF
>TRBV19|-
ASTPSSASSYNEQF
>TRBV5-1|TRBD2
ASRTGLAGGPYEQY
>TRBV5-1|-
ASSYRDQAQY
>TRBV12-3/TRBV12-4|-
ASSARQDGYT
>TRBV10-3|-
AVGEGRNGYT
>TRBV11-2|TRBD2
ANSLGTRAHNGQF
>TRBV11-2|TRBD2
ASSLVWGGKTDTQY
>TRBV27|-
ASSPSSGDPTLEQY
>TRBV12-3/TRBV12-4|TRBD2
ASSVVGTSGYEQY
>TRBV2|-
TIQQGIKGEQY
>TRBV10-3|-
AISESGESLTEQY
>TRBV7-9|-
ASSGIRREQF
>TRBV7-2|-
ASSFSYRSTDTQY
>TRBV2|-
ASSDVVGYGYT
>TRBV12-3/TRBV12-4|TRBD1
ASSSSGTGSRDTQY
>TRBV6-1|TRBD1
ASSEESDRAQNIQY
>TRBV28|-
ASQKGGAGHNQPQH
>TRBV20-1|TRBD1
SARPGQTFQETQY
>TRBV20-1|-
SGPGPLPRRNEQF
>TRBV4-1|-
ASSQDRGESAWEQY
>TRBV20-1|-
SAEVRERAKNIQY
>TRBV29-1|TRBD1
SVESSGQKYSNQPQH
>TRBV20-1|-
SARGGSEGQPQH
>TRBV2|TRBD2
ASSDLLAGGRETQY
>TRBV9|-
ASSVDVGISTDTQY
>TRBV25-1|-
ASSAMGMQF
>TRBV7-2|TRBD2
ASSTPGLEYNEQF
>TRBV6-6|TRBD2
ASSTLAGAFNEQF
>TRBV28|TRBD1
ASTQQGMRRNEKLF
>TRBV10-3|TRBD2
ATSGSFNDEQF
>TRBV29-1|TRBD2
SVGLAGRTDTQY
>TRBV3-1|-
ASSPNRGRNQPQH
>TRBV20-1|TRBD2
SARYFSGRHGETQY
>TRBV11-2|-
ASSLLWEQF
>TRBV6-5|-
ATLQGKKLF
>TRBV20-1|-
SAISGSYNEQF
>TRBV7-6|TRBD1
ACSLSGGALPTEAF
>TRBV2|-
ASSEAIRAAGELF
>TRBV7-3|TRBD2
ASSTYTGRVTDTQY
>TRBV5-8|-
ASSEYRVALGQTNEKLF